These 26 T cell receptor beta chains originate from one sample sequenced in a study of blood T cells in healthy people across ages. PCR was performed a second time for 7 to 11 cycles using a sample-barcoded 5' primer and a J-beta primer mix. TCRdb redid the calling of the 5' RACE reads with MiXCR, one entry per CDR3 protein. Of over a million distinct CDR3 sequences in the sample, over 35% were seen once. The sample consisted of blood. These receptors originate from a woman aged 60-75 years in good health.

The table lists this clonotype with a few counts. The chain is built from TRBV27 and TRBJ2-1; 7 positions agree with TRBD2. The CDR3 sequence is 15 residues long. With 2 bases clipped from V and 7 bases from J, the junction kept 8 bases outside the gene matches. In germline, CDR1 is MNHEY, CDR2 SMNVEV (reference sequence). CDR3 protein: CASSLASGYGNEQFF. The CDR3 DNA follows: TGTGCCAGCAGTTTAGCTAGCGGTTATGGAAATGAGCAGTTCTTC.

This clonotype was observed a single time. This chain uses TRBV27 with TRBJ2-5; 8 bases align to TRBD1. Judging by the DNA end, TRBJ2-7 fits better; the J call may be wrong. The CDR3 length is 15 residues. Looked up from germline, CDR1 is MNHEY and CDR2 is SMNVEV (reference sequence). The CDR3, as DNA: TGTGCCAGCAGTAGGGAATGGACAGGGTCCTACGAGCAGTACTTC. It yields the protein CASSREWTGSYEQYF.

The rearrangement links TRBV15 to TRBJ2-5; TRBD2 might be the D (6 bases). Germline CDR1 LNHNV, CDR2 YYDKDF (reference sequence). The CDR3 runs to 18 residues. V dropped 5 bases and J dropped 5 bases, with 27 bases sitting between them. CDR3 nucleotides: TGTGCCACCAGCCTCGGGGGTGTTGGATACGGTACCAGCGAGACCCAGTACTTC. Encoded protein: CATSLGGVGYGTSETQYF.

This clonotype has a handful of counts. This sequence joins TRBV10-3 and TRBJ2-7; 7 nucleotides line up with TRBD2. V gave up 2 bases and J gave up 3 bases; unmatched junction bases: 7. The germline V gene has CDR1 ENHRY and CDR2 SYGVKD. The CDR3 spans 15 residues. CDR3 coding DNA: TGTGCCATCAGTGAGGGGGGGGAGGTCAACTACGAGCAGTACTTC. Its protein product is CAISEGGEVNYEQYF.

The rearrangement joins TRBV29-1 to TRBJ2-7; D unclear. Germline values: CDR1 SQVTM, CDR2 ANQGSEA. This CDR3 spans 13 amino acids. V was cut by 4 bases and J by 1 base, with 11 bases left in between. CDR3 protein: CSVVSRESYEQYF. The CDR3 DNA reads TGCAGCGTTGTGTCAAGGGAATCCTACGAGCAGTACTTC.

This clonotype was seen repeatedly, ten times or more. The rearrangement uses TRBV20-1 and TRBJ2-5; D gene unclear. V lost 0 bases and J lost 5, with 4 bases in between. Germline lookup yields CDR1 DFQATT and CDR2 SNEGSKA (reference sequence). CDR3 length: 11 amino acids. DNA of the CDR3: TGCAGTGCTAGAGATCGGGAGACCCAGTACTTC. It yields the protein CSARDRETQYF.

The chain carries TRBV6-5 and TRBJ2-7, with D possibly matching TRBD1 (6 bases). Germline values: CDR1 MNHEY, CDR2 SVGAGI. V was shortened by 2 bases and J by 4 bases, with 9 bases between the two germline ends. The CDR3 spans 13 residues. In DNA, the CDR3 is TGTGCCAGCAGTTACGCCGACAGGTACGAGCAGTACTTC. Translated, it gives CASSYADRYEQYF.

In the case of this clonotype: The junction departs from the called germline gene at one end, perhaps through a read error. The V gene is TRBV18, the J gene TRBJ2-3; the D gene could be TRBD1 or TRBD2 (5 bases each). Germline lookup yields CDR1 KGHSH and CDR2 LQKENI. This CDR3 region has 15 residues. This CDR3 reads CTSSIRDGHTDTQYF. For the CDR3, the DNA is TGTACCAGCTCAATCCGGGACGGTCACACAGATACGCAGTATTTT.

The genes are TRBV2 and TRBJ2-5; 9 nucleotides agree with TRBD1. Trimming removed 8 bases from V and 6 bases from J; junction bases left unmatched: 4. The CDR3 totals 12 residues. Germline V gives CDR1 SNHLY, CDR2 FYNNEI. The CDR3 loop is CASDGQGKTQYF. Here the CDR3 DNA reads TGTGCCAGCGACGGACAGGGGAAGACCCAGTACTTC. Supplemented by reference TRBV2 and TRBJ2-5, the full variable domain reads EPEVTQTPSHQVTQMGQEVILRCVPISNHLYFYWYRQILGQKVEFLVSFYNNEISEKSEIFDDQFSVERPDGSNFTLKIRSTKLEDSAMYFCASDGQGKTQYFGPGTRLLVL.

The CDR3 bases are TGTGCCAGCAGCGTGCGACTAGCGGGCCGCGAAGAGACCCAGTACTTC. It codes for CASSVRLAGREETQYF. This chain connects TRBV11-1 to TRBJ2-5, with 10 nucleotides matching TRBD2. Per the germline V gene, CDR1 is SGHAT and CDR2 is FQDESV (reference sequence). CDR3 length equals 16 residues. J gave up 3 bases and V 5 bases, and 9 bases lay outside the gene matches. Combining the CDR3 with reference TRBV11-1 and TRBJ2-5 gives the whole variable domain EAEVAQSPRYKITEKSQAVAFWCDPISGHATLYWYRQILGQGPELLVQFQDESVVDDSQLPKDRFSAERLKGVDSTLKIQPAELGDSAMYLCASSVRLAGREETQYFGPGTRLLVL.

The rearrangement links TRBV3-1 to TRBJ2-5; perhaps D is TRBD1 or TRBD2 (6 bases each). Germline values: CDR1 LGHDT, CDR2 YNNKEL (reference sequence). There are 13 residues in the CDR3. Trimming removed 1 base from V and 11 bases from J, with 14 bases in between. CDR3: CASSQGGPGEQYF. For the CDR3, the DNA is TGTGCCAGCAGCCAAGGGGGGCCGGGAGAGCAGTACTTC.

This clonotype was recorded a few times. The CDR3 loop reads CASSQTGPNTGELFF. CDR3 in DNA: TGTGCCAGCAGCCAGACAGGTCCGAACACCGGGGAGCTGTTTTTT. The chain combines TRBV3-1 with TRBJ2-2; tentative D call: TRBD1 (6 bases). The germline V gene encodes CDR1 LGHDT and CDR2 YNNKEL (reference sequence). Between the trimmed V and J ends, which lost 3 bases and 0 bases, there was a span of 8 bases. There are 15 residues in the CDR3.

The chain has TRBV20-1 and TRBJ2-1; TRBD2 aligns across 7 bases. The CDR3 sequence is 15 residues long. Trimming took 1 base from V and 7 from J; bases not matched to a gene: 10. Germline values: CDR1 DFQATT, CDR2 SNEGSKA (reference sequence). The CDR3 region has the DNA TGCAGTGCTAGAGTGGAGGGAGGGCCATTTAATGAGCAGTTCTTC. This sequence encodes CSARVEGGPFNEQFF.

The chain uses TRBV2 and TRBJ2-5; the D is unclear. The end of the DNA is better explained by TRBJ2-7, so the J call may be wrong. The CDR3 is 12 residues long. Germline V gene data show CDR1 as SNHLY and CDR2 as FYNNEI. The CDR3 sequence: CASKQRLYEQYF. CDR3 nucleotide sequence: TGTGCCAGCAAGCAGCGCCTCTACGAGCAGTACTTC.

CDR3 protein: CAIMRASGRNTGELFF. The CDR3 region has the DNA TGTGCCATCATGAGAGCTAGCGGGAGGAACACCGGGGAGCTGTTTTTT. This chain joins TRBV10-3 and TRBJ2-2, with TRBD2 identical over 10 bases. This CDR3 is 16 amino acids long. J lost 1 base, V lost 7 bases, and 6 bases had no gene match. Germline values: CDR1 ENHRY, CDR2 SYGVKD.

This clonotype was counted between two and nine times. The CDR3 DNA reads as TGTGCCAGCAGGACAGGGGAGAATCGTCAGTACTTC. It codes for CASRTGENRQYF. The V and J genes are TRBV6-5 and TRBJ2-4; 8 bases are a match to TRBD1. The CDR3 totals 12 residues. The V gene end was trimmed by 6 bases and the J gene end by 12 bases; junction bases not matched to a gene: 7. Germline loops: CDR1 MNHEY, CDR2 SVGAGI.

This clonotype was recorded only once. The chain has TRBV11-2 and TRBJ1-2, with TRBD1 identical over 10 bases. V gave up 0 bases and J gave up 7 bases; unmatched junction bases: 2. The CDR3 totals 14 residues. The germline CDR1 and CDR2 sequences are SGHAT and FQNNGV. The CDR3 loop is CASSLETGGSGYTF. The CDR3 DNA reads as TGTGCCAGCAGCTTAGAGACAGGGGGCAGTGGCTACACCTTC.

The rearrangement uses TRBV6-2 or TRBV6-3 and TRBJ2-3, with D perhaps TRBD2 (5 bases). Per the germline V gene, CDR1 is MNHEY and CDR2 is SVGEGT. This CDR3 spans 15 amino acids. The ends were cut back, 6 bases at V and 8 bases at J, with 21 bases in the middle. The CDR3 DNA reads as TGTGCCAGCAGACCCCACGGACTCGCGGCGGGTACGCAGTATTTT. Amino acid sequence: CASRPHGLAAGTQYF.

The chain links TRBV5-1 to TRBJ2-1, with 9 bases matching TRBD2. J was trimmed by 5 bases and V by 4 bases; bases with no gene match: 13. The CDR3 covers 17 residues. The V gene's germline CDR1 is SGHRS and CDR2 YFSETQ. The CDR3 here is CASSGSSGTSPDNEQFF. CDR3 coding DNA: TGCGCCAGCAGCGGATCTAGCGGGACCTCCCCCGACAATGAGCAGTTCTTC.

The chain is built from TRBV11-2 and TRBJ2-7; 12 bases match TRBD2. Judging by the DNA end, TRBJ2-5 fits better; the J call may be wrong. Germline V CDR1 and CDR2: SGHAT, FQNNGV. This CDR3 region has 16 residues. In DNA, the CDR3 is TGTGCCAGCAGCTTTCGACTAGCGGGAGTGGGGGAGACCCAGTACTTC. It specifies CASSFRLAGVGETQYF.

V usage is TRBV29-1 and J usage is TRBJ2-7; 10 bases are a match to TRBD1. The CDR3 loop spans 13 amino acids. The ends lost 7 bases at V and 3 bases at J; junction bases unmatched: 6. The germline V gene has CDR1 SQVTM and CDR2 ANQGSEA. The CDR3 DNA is TGCAGCGCCGGGACAGGGGTATACTACGAGCAGTACTTC. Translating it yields CSAGTGVYYEQYF.

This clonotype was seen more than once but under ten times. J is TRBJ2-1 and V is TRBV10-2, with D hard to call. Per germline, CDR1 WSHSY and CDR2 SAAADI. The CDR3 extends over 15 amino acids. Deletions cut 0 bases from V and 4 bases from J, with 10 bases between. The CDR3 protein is CASSESPRSYNEQFF. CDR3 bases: TGCGCCAGCAGTGAGTCCCCGCGAAGTTACAATGAGCAGTTCTTC.

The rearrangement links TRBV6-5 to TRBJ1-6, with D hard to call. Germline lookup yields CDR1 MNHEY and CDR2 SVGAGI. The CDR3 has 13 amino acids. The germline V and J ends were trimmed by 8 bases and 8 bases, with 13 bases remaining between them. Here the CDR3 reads CASAAGGDSPLHF. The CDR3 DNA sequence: TGTGCCAGCGCAGCCGGCGGTGATTCACCCCTCCACTTT.

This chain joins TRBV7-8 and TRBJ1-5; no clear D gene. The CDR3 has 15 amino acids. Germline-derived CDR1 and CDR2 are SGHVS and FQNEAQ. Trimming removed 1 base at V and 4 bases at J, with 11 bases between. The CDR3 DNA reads TGTGCCAGCAGCTTAGACGCGCAAAATAATCAGCCCCAGCATTTT. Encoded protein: CASSLDAQNNQPQHF.

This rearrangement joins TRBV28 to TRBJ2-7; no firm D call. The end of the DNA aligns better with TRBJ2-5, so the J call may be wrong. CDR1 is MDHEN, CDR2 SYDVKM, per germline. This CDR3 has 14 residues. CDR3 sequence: CASSSLRVGETQYF. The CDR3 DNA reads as TGTGCCAGCAGTTCTTTGAGAGTTGGTGAGACCCAGTACTTC.

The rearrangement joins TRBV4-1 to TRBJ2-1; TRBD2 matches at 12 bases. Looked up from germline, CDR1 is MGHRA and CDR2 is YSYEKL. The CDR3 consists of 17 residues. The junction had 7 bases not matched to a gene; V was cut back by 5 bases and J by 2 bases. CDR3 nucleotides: TGCGCCAGCAGCTCCACGACTAGCGGGAGCCCCTACAATGAGCAGTTCTTC. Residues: CASSSTTSGSPYNEQFF.